This T cell receptor (beta chain) is drawn from a study of control samples from healthy donors and cancer patients. Profiled with immunoSEQ multiplex PCR; TCRdb holds only in-frame clones, not every one. Its table records roughly 200,000 clones. Germline V gives CDR1 LGHDT, CDR2 YNNKEL (reference sequence). Trimming cost V 4 bases and J 4 bases, with 11 bases left between them. The CDR3 has 14 residues. This TCR derives from a woman aged 30 to 39 in good health. The sample was blood. This chain joins TRBV3-1 (or the pseudogene TRBV3-2) and TRBJ1-5; a possible D gene is TRBD1 (5 bases). This chain's CDR3 is CASSRGRGNQPQHF. CDR3 in DNA: TGTGCCAGCAGCCGAGGAAGGGGTAATCAGCCCCAGCATTTT.